The clone carrying this T cell receptor (beta chain) has just one count. The sample belongs to a study of blood T cell repertoires in COVID-19. Whole-study context: PBMCs, B-cell-depleted T cells, or T cells were the source of the cDNA or gDNA that made up the material.

Authors' analysis steps: Amplification from reference gene primers served as the basis for estimated nucleated cell counts. Profiling relied on immunoSEQ multiplex PCR, and the TCRdb table lists in-frame clones only, not all of them. V and J calls and clone size are given by that table; D and trimming were obtained from the DNA. Among 150,000 to 200,000 clones listed, around 90% were seen once. This clonotype was sampled from a young man with acute or convalescent COVID-19. The sample was peripheral blood.

The CDR3: CASRSGGARDTQYF. CDR3 DNA: TGTGCCAGCAGGAGCGGGGGGGCGAGAGATACGCAGTATTTT. The V gene is TRBV7-8, the J gene TRBJ2-3, with 10 positions matching TRBD2. Germline V gene data show CDR1 as SGHVS and CDR2 as FQNEAQ. This CDR3 is 14 amino acids long. V was pared by 6 bases and J by 5 bases, with 5 bases of the junction left unmatched.